This T cell receptor (beta chain) was recorded in a study of T cell repertoires in cytomegalovirus infection. On the study more broadly: Epitope selection comprised recently identified HLA-C-restricted CMV epitopes and well-studied HLA-B-restricted CMV epitopes.

TCRdb re-called the reads with MiXCR, one entry per CDR3 protein. The table includes about 890,000 distinct CDR3 sequences, less than 35% detected once. In this sample, this clonotype turned up many times. Its antigen is unknown. Looked up from germline, CDR1 is SGHVS and CDR2 is FNYEAQ. CDR3 length: 18 amino acids. V trimming: 1 base; J trimming: 4 bases; junction bases outside the gene matches: 11. Notes on the study in general: The study found HLA-C-restricted CMV-specific TCR beta clonotypes dominating the ex vivo response.

V and J are TRBV7-6 and TRBJ2-1; 9 nucleotides match TRBD2. The source was cultured CD8+ T cells from PBMCs, collected from culture after CMV antigen stimulation. The receptor was derived from a human donor in good health (CMV status not recorded). Some clones in this sample may be carry-over from other donors' samples. This chain's CDR3 is CASSLGTAGGRLYNEQFF. The CDR3 region has the DNA TGTGCCAGCAGCTTAGGCACAGCGGGGGGCCGCTTATACAATGAGCAGTTCTTC.